This TCR beta chain was documented in a study of T cell repertoires in cytomegalovirus infection. A note on this clonotype: Its cognate antigen is unknown.

The CDR3 is 14 residues long. V lost 2 bases, J lost 4 bases, and 9 bases lay in between. Germline assignment: CDR1 MNHEY and CDR2 SMNVEV (reference sequence). From the reads, TCRdb called clonotypes with MiXCR, one entry per CDR3 protein. The table includes about 110,000 distinct CDR3 sequences, over 9% detected once. This TCR came from a human donor in good health (CMV status not recorded). Some clones in this sample may be carry-over from other donors' samples. The V gene is TRBV27, the J gene TRBJ1-5, with D maybe TRBD1 (5 bases). Sequenced material: PBMCs, sequenced either directly or after in vitro stimulation (not recorded which). The CDR3 sequence: CASSLRRGNQPQHF. CDR3 coding DNA: TGTGCCAGCAGTTTACGGAGGGGAAATCAGCCCCAGCATTTT.